The 32 T cell receptor beta chains below were found in one sample sequenced in a study of blood T cell repertoires in COVID-19. Here immunoSEQ multiplex PCR was the method, and the copy in TCRdb shows in-frame clones only, minus some. The table shows around 140,000 clones, with 87% occurring only once. Specimen: peripheral blood. The receptors derive from a woman between 50 and 59 years old with active or convalescent COVID-19.

V and J are TRBV27 and TRBJ1-6; 8 nucleotides line up with TRBD1. After removal of 8 bases from V and 4 bases from J, the junction contained 4 bases not matched to a gene. CDR1 is MNHEY and CDR2 is SMNVEV in the germline V gene (reference sequence). The CDR3 extends over 14 amino acids. Here the CDR3 DNA reads TGTGCCAGCTCCGGGACAGGATATAATTCACCCCTCCACTTT. Amino acid sequence: CASSGTGYNSPLHF.

The J gene is TRBJ2-1, the V gene TRBV6-2 or TRBV6-3; 9 nucleotides align to TRBD2. V lost 2 bases to trimming and J lost 7 bases; unmatched junction nucleotides: 9. CDR1 MNHEY and CDR2 SVGEGT come from the germline V gene. CDR3 size: 16 residues. CDR3 DNA sequence: TGTGCCAGCAGTTACCTCGGGACTAGCCGAGGAAATGAGCAGTTCTTC. Translating gives CASSYLGTSRGNEQFF.

The gene calls are TRBV29-1 and TRBJ2-7; 9 positions agree with TRBD1. J was trimmed by 2 bases and V by 7 bases; bases with no gene match: 3. The germline V gene has CDR1 SQVTM and CDR2 ANQGSEA. This CDR3 contains 12 residues. The CDR3 sequence is CSGGTGPYEQYF. As DNA, the CDR3 is TGCAGCGGCGGGACAGGGCCCTACGAGCAGTACTTC.

V is TRBV7-9 and J is TRBJ2-2; tentatively, D is TRBD2 (5 bases). Trimming left V 9 bases short and J 3 bases short, with 17 bases between. The CDR3 spans 15 residues. Germline lookup yields CDR1 SEHNR and CDR2 FQNEAQ (reference sequence). In DNA, the CDR3 is TGTGCCAGTCTGTCCAGCGGAACTCACACCGGGGAGCTGTTTTTT. Translated, it gives CASLSSGTHTGELFF.

The genes are TRBV6-5 and TRBJ1-2; 7 positions match TRBD1. CDR1 is MNHEY, CDR2 SVGAGI, per germline. Losses at the gene ends were 8 bases for V and 5 bases for J; bases not matched to a gene: 8. This CDR3 comprises 13 residues. CDR3 sequence reads: CASGGGAGYGYTF. In DNA form, the CDR3 reads TGTGCCAGCGGAGGGGGCGCGGGGTATGGCTACACCTTC.

The rearrangement uses TRBV6-5 and TRBJ2-7, with 7 bases aligning to TRBD2. CDR3 length: 15 amino acids. Unmatched junction bases numbered 8, after V lost 6 bases and J lost 0 bases. The germline V gene encodes CDR1 MNHEY and CDR2 SVGAGI. CDR3 region: CASSRGGSSSYEQYF. CDR3 DNA sequence: TGTGCCAGCAGCCGGGGAGGGTCCAGCTCCTACGAGCAGTACTTC.

This clone has just one count. The chain carries TRBV27 and TRBJ2-5; D is possibly TRBD2 (6 bases). Germline V gene lookup returns CDR1 MNHEY and CDR2 SMNVEV (reference sequence). V was pared by 6 bases and J by 4 bases, with 18 bases between. The CDR3 has 15 amino acids. The CDR3 loop reads CASSQFGGRRETQYF. The DNA of the CDR3 is TGTGCCAGCAGCCAGTTCGGGGGAAGGCGAGAGACCCAGTACTTC.

The chain links TRBV25-1 to TRBJ2-1; TRBD1 might be the D (6 bases). Trimming removed 6 bases at V and 5 bases at J, with 20 bases between. The CDR3 contains 16 residues. Germline CDR1 reads MGHDK; CDR2 reads SYGVNS. CDR3 region: CASREGGTYANNEQFF. The CDR3 DNA follows: TGTGCCAGCAGGGAAGGTGGGACATATGCGAACAATGAGCAGTTCTTC.

This chain links TRBV2 with TRBJ2-1, with 9 bases fitting TRBD2. Germline CDR1 reads SNHLY; CDR2 reads FYNNEI. J lost 7 bases, V lost 8 bases, and 9 bases had no gene match. This CDR3 contains 14 residues. The CDR3 DNA follows: TGTGCCAGCTCCATTAGCGGGAGCCGGAATGAGCAGTTCTTC. Its protein product is CASSISGSRNEQFF. Looking up the rest from reference TRBV2 and TRBJ2-1 gives the full variable domain: EPEVTQTPSHQVTQMGQEVILRCVPISNHLYFYWYRQILGQKVEFLVSFYNNEISEKSEIFDDQFSVERPDGSNFTLKIRSTKLEDSAMYFCASSISGSRNEQFFGPGTRLTVL.

The rearrangement uses TRBV19 and TRBJ1-5; possibly TRBD1 for D (6 bases). In germline, CDR1 is LNHDA, CDR2 SQIVND (reference sequence). Trimming stripped 6 bases from V and 0 bases from J, with 12 bases between. This CDR3 region has 15 residues. CDR3 residues: CASRREGDSNQPQHF. CDR3 in DNA: TGTGCCAGTAGGAGAGAGGGGGATAGCAATCAGCCCCAGCATTTT.

The chain couples TRBV27 to TRBJ1-2, with D possibly TRBD1 on 6 matching bases. The germline CDR1 and CDR2 sequences are MNHEY and SMNVEV (reference sequence). The V and J ends lost 4 bases and 4 bases respectively, with 10 bases between them. The CDR3 length is 13 residues. The CDR3 reads CASSSTGFYGYTF. CDR3 coding DNA: TGTGCCAGCAGTTCAACAGGGTTCTATGGCTACACCTTC.

The CDR3 is CASSQRPGQGAYEQYF. The CDR3 DNA reads TGTGCCAGCAGCCAACGTCCGGGACAGGGGGCCTACGAGCAGTACTTC. The V gene is TRBV3-1 (or the pseudogene TRBV3-2), the J gene TRBJ2-7, with 11 bases that match TRBD1. V lost 2 bases to trimming and J lost 2 bases; unmatched junction nucleotides: 5. Per the germline V gene, CDR1 is LGHDT and CDR2 is YNNKEL (reference sequence). The length of the CDR3 is 16 residues.

The J gene is TRBJ2-2, the V gene TRBV9; 7 bases match TRBD2. Trimming took 3 bases from V and 7 from J; bases not matched to a gene: 6. The V gene's germline CDR1 is SGDLS and CDR2 YYNGEE. The CDR3 is made up of 14 amino acids. The CDR3 loop is CASSGGGASGELFF. DNA of the CDR3: TGTGCCAGCAGCGGGGGAGGGGCCAGCGGGGAGCTGTTTTTT.

This rearrangement joins TRBV7-9 to TRBJ1-5, with a possible D match to TRBD1 (6 bases). With 5 bases removed from V and 0 bases from J, the gap between germline ends came to 11 bases. CDR1 and CDR2 (germline): SEHNR, FQNEAQ (reference sequence). This CDR3 has 15 residues. CDR3 residues: CASSQGSYSNQPQHF. DNA for the CDR3: TGTGCCAGCAGCCAGGGGAGTTATAGCAATCAGCCCCAGCATTTT. The whole variable domain, filled in from reference TRBV7-9 and TRBJ1-5, reads DTGVSQNPRHKITKRGQNVTFRCDPISEHNRLYWYRQTLGQGPEFLTYFQNEAQLEKSRLLSDRFSAERPKGSFSTLEIQRTEQGDSAMYLCASSQGSYSNQPQHFGDGTRLSIL.

The chain is built from TRBV28 and TRBJ1-1; D may be TRBD1 (5 bases). V was cut by 2 bases and J by 1 base, with 11 bases left in between. The germline V gene has CDR1 MDHEN and CDR2 SYDVKM. This CDR3 contains 15 residues. CDR3 amino acids: CASSLGGGENTEAFF. In nucleotides, the CDR3 is TGTGCCAGCAGTTTAGGTGGAGGGGAGAACACTGAAGCTTTCTTT. Together with reference TRBV28 and TRBJ1-1, the CDR3 gives the full variable domain: DVKVTQSSRYLVKRTGEKVFLECVQDMDHENMFWYRQDPGLGLRLIYFSYDVKMKEKGDIPEGYSVSREKKERFSLILESASTNQTSMYLCASSLGGGENTEAFFGQGTRLTVV.

The chain uses TRBV7-8 and TRBJ1-6, with 8 positions matching TRBD1. The CDR3 contains 14 residues. The germline gives CDR1 SGHVS, CDR2 FQNEAQ. Trimming cost V 5 bases and J 10 bases; bases outside gene matches: 7. This chain's CDR3 is CASSLRQGRSPLHF. Here the CDR3 DNA reads TGTGCCAGCAGCCTGAGACAGGGGCGGTCACCCCTCCACTTT.

V gene TRBV10-3 combines with J gene TRBJ2-1; D may be TRBD1 (5 bases). CDR1 is ENHRY, CDR2 SYGVKD, per germline. The CDR3 has 20 residues. The V gene lost 2 bases and the J gene lost 0 bases, with 23 bases spanning the gap. CDR3 sequence reads: CAISEVDGQGPKGSYNEQFF. CDR3 coding DNA: TGTGCCATCAGTGAGGTTGACGGTCAGGGCCCGAAGGGCTCCTACAATGAGCAGTTCTTC.

The chain couples TRBV28 to TRBJ1-4; 9 nucleotides match TRBD1. This CDR3 contains 14 residues. V shed 6 bases and J 8 bases; nucleotides not matched to a gene: 7. CDR1 is MDHEN, CDR2 SYDVKM, per germline. As DNA, the CDR3 is TGTGCCAGCAGATCGGGACAGGGAGGCGAAAAACTGTTTTTT. Translated: CASRSGQGGEKLFF.

This chain joins TRBV27 and TRBJ1-5; 9 nucleotides align to TRBD1. Losses at the gene ends were 4 bases for V and 4 bases for J; bases not matched to a gene: 5. This CDR3 contains 15 residues. Germline loops: CDR1 MNHEY, CDR2 SMNVEV (reference sequence). CDR3 residues: CASSWGTGNNQPQHF. In DNA, the CDR3 is TGTGCCAGCAGTTGGGGGACAGGGAATAATCAGCCCCAGCATTTT.

This clone was counted a few times. The chain recombines TRBV6-5 with TRBJ1-4; D is uncertain. Germline V gives CDR1 MNHEY, CDR2 SVGAGI. With 7 bases removed from V and 7 bases from J, the gap between germline ends came to 13 bases. The CDR3 runs 13 residues. In DNA form, the CDR3 reads TGTGCCAGCATGAGGGCGGACGGTGAAAAACTGTTTTTT. Translation gives CASMRADGEKLFF.

The gene calls are TRBV30 and TRBJ1-1, with D perhaps matching TRBD1 (5 bases). Trimming pared 4 bases from V and 1 base from J, leaving 7 bases between. The CDR3 runs to 12 residues. The V gene's germline CDR1 is GTSNPN and CDR2 SVGIG (reference sequence). The CDR3 sequence is CAWTDRNTEAFF. CDR3 sequence (DNA): TGTGCCTGGACAGACAGGAACACTGAAGCTTTCTTT.

CDR3 protein: CASSRLAGEETQYF. In DNA form, the CDR3 reads TGTGCCAGCAGCCGCCTAGCGGGAGAAGAGACCCAGTACTTC. This chain uses TRBV7-3 with TRBJ2-5; 10 bases agree with TRBD2. Per germline, CDR1 SGHTA and CDR2 FQGTGA. The CDR3 sequence is 14 residues long. J lost 3 bases, V lost 5 bases, and 3 bases had no gene match.

V usage is TRBV10-3 and J usage is TRBJ1-2; no firm D call. Germline CDR1 is ENHRY and CDR2 is SYGVKD. V was cut by 6 bases and J by 2 bases, with 10 bases left in between. The CDR3 length is 13 residues. In DNA form, the CDR3 reads TGTGCCATCAGCGATCAGGTGAACTATGGCTACACCTTC. Translated: CAISDQVNYGYTF.

V usage is TRBV6-2 or TRBV6-3 and J usage is TRBJ2-7, with 9 bases that match TRBD2. The CDR3 covers 17 residues. The germline V gene encodes CDR1 MNHEY and CDR2 SVGEGT. The junction had 11 bases not matched to a gene; V was cut back by 2 bases and J by 3 bases. The CDR3 loop is CASSYGWTSEDIYEQYF. The CDR3 coding sequence is TGTGCCAGCAGTTACGGCTGGACTAGCGAGGATATCTACGAGCAGTACTTC.

This chain links TRBV27 with TRBJ1-2; D unresolved. Trimming took 8 bases from V and 10 from J, leaving 14 bases between them. Germline V lookup: CDR1 MNHEY, CDR2 SMNVEV (reference sequence). This CDR3 is 11 amino acids long. The CDR3 sequence: CASSAGMIYTF. The CDR3 DNA sequence: TGTGCCAGCTCTGCAGGCATGATCTACACCTTC.

This clone was found once. The J gene is TRBJ1-2, the V gene TRBV4-3, with 10 bases that match TRBD1. The CDR3 consists of 15 residues. With 4 bases clipped from V and 7 bases from J, the junction kept 9 bases outside the gene matches. CDR1 and CDR2 from the germline V gene are LGHNA and YSLEER. CDR3 in DNA: TGCGCCAGCAGCCTTAGCAGACAGGGGGCCGCTGGCTACACCTTC. Residues: CASSLSRQGAAGYTF.

The chain has TRBV6-2 or TRBV6-3 and TRBJ2-6; maybe TRBD1 (6 bases). The germline V gene encodes CDR1 MNHEY and CDR2 SVGEGT. Trimming shortened V by 2 bases and J by 0 bases, and 11 bases separated the two germline ends. The CDR3 has 17 amino acids. CDR3 residues: CASSYDRTGSGANVLTF. The DNA of the CDR3 is TGTGCCAGCAGTTACGACAGGACGGGCTCTGGGGCCAACGTCCTGACTTTC.

V usage is TRBV7-2 and J usage is TRBJ1-4; D unresolved. The V end lost 5 bases, the J end lost 0 bases, and 10 bases lay between the germline ends. CDR3 length equals 15 residues. Germline V gene sequence: CDR1 SGHTA, CDR2 FQGNSA. The CDR3: CASSPQRATNEKLFF. As DNA, the CDR3 is TGTGCCAGCAGCCCTCAACGGGCAACTAATGAAAAACTGTTTTTT.

V is TRBV21-1 and J is TRBJ1-2. TRBV21-1 is flagged as a pseudogene. The CDR3 is made up of 14 amino acids. CDR3 sequence (DNA): TGTGCCAGCAGCTCGGCGAGGGGGGGCTGTGGCTACACCTTC. Its translation is CASSSARGGCGYTF.

The V and J genes are TRBV3-1 (or the pseudogene TRBV3-2) and TRBJ1-3; 8 bases fit TRBD1. V trimming: 0 bases; J trimming: 3 bases; junction bases outside the gene matches: 7. This CDR3 is 17 amino acids long. Germline values: CDR1 LGHDT, CDR2 YNNKEL (reference sequence). CDR3: CASSQDGAGGNGNTIYF. In nucleotides, the CDR3 is TGTGCCAGCAGCCAAGATGGGGCAGGGGGCAATGGAAACACCATATATTTT.

The chain carries TRBV2 and TRBJ2-2; 8 bases agree with TRBD1. The V gene end was trimmed by 6 bases and the J gene end by 2 bases; junction bases not matched to a gene: 5. CDR1 is SNHLY and CDR2 is FYNNEI in the germline V gene. This CDR3 spans 15 amino acids. The CDR3 nucleotides are TGTGCCAGCAGAGGAACAGGGGGAAACACCGGGGAGCTGTTTTTT. Translating gives CASRGTGGNTGELFF.

CDR3 sequence: CASSNPSGGTEAFF. The CDR3 DNA sequence: TGTGCCAGTAGTAACCCCTCAGGGGGGACTGAAGCTTTCTTT. V and J are TRBV19 and TRBJ1-1, with TRBD1 matching over 7 bases. In germline, CDR1 is LNHDA, CDR2 SQIVND (reference sequence). The CDR3 covers 14 residues. V was pared by 4 bases and J by 5 bases, with 7 bases of the junction left unmatched.